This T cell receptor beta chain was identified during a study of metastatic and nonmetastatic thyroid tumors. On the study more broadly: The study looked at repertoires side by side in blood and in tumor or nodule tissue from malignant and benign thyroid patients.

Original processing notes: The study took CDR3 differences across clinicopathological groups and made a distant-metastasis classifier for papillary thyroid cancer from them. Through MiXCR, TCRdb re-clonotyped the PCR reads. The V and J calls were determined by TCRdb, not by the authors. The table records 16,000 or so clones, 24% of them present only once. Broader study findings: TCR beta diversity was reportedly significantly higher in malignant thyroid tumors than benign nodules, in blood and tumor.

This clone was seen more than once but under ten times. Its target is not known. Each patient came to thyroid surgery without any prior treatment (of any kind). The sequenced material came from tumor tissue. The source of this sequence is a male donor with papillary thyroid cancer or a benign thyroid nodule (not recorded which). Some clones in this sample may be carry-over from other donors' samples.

CDR3 loop: CASNPLWVNYGYTF. The CDR3 DNA reads as TGTGCCAGCAACCCACTATGGGTGAACTATGGCTACACCTTC. This sequence joins TRBV28 and TRBJ1-2; D is ambiguous. V lost 7 bases and J lost 2, with 14 bases in between. Germline V gene sequence: CDR1 MDHEN, CDR2 SYDVKM. This CDR3 spans 14 amino acids.